This T cell receptor beta chain is from a study of CD8+CD57+ T cells in acquired aplastic anemia. Turning to the study itself: DNA from sorted CD4+ and CD8+ cells averaged roughly 3.2 ug. On average, healthy donors gave about 10.8 million reads for CD4+ cells.

The study, taken as a whole, reports: Patients and controls shared roughly 28 CD8+ CDR3 sequences, which appeared highly expressed in patients and within their immunodominant clones. Simpson's diversity of CD8+ cells was not significantly different in patients compared with controls.

CDR1 and CDR2 from the germline V gene are SGDLS and YYNGEE. The V and J ends lost 3 bases and 5 bases respectively, with 15 bases between them. This CDR3 spans 15 amino acids. This clonotype was counted ten times or more. Its specificity is unknown. Both TCR beta VDJ combination and CDR3 sequence profiling were carried out. Genomic DNA was the template for this profiling. TCRdb independently ran MiXCR on the reads; one entry per CDR3 protein. Of some 82,000 distinct CDR3 sequences listed, about half are singletons. The J gene is TRBJ2-1, the V gene TRBV9; D is perhaps TRBD1 or TRBD2 (5 bases each). The clonotype originates from a human donor in good health, serving as a control. Sequencing input: sorted CD4+, CD8+, or CD8+CD57+ T cells (not recorded which) from PBMCs. CDR3 region: CASSEGGGGDNEQFF. The DNA of the CDR3 is TGTGCCAGCAGCGAGGGTGGGGGTGGCGACAATGAGCAGTTCTTC.